These T cell receptor beta chains were read from a single sample in a study of T cells in Graves' hyperthyroidism and ophthalmopathy. TCRdb redid the calling of the multiplex PCR reads with MiXCR, one entry per CDR3 protein. The table includes over 500,000 distinct CDR3 sequences, 35% to 50% detected once. Sequences were obtained from peripheral blood or thyroid tissue (not recorded which). The source of these receptors is an adult woman with Graves' disease, either hyperthyroidism or ophthalmopathy (not recorded which). Both conserved end residues are part of each CDR3. The order of the fields is clone size, D gene, V gene, J gene, CDR3 length, CDR3 protein, CDR3 DNA. D genes are given only for firm matches. Size values are once, few and many counts, or a class for expanded clones, and some rows have none.

clone_size: -; d_call: -; v_call: TRBV24-1; j_call: TRBJ1-5; cdr3_length: 12; cdr3_aa: CSTGIRNQPQHF; cdr3_nt: TGTAGCACCGGGATCCGCAATCAGCCCCAGCATTTT
clone_size: -; d_call: TRBD2; v_call: TRBV29-1; j_call: TRBJ2-5; cdr3_length: 14; cdr3_aa: CSASERGSDYDQYF; cdr3_nt: TGCAGCGCCTCCGAGCGGGGCTCAGACTACGATCAGTACTTC
clone_size: many; d_call: -; v_call: TRBV20-1; j_call: TRBJ1-5; cdr3_length: 11; cdr3_aa: CSAATGPPQHF; cdr3_nt: TGCAGTGCAGCCACAGGGCCGCCCCAGCATTTT
clone_size: -; d_call: -; v_call: TRBV4-1; j_call: TRBJ1-3; cdr3_length: 13; cdr3_aa: CASSPSSRNTIYF; cdr3_nt: TGCGCCAGCAGCCCTTCATCCAGAAACACCATATATTTT
clone_size: -; d_call: TRBD1; v_call: TRBV20-1; j_call: TRBJ1-5; cdr3_length: 16; cdr3_aa: CSAHRGPDRENQPQHF; cdr3_nt: TGCAGTGCTCACAGGGGACCGGACAGGGAGAATCAGCCCCAGCATTTT
clone_size: -; d_call: TRBD1; v_call: TRBV10-3; j_call: TRBJ2-5; cdr3_length: 16; cdr3_aa: CAISEGQGRDQPQQYF; cdr3_nt: TGTGCCATCAGTGAGGGACAGGGGCGCGATCAGCCCCAGCAGTACTTC
clone_size: many; d_call: -; v_call: TRBV7-2; j_call: TRBJ2-7; cdr3_length: 13; cdr3_aa: CASSPREAGEQYF; cdr3_nt: TGTGCCAGCAGCCCCCGAGAGGCGGGTGAGCAGTACTTC
clone_size: -; d_call: -; v_call: TRBV28; j_call: TRBJ2-5; cdr3_length: 16; cdr3_aa: CASSFSGYTSKETQYF; cdr3_nt: TGTGCCAGCAGTTTTTCAGGGTATACTAGCAAGGAGACCCAGTACTTC
clone_size: -; d_call: -; v_call: TRBV5-4; j_call: TRBJ1-1; cdr3_length: 13; cdr3_aa: CASSLRDTTSCLF; cdr3_nt: TGTGCCAGCAGCTTGCGGGACACCACCTCGTGTCTCTTT
clone_size: -; d_call: -; v_call: TRBV7-3; j_call: TRBJ2-2; cdr3_length: 12; cdr3_aa: CASRSTGGEPVF; cdr3_nt: TGTGCCAGCAGGAGTACGGGTGGGGAGCCGGTTTTT
clone_size: -; d_call: -; v_call: TRBV2; j_call: TRBJ1-5; cdr3_length: 14; cdr3_aa: CACSAVGNNQPQHF; cdr3_nt: TGTGCCTGCAGTGCTGTGGGAAACAATCAGCCCCAGCATTTT
clone_size: -; d_call: -; v_call: TRBV6-6; j_call: TRBJ2-5; cdr3_length: 14; cdr3_aa: CASTEGGQQETQYF; cdr3_nt: TGTGCCAGCACCGAGGGGGGACAACAAGAGACCCAGTACTTC
clone_size: -; d_call: TRBD1; v_call: TRBV10-3; j_call: TRBJ2-5; cdr3_length: 13; cdr3_aa: CASSKDRGKTQYF; cdr3_nt: TGTGCCAGCAGCAAGGACAGGGGCAAGACCCAGTACTTC
clone_size: many; d_call: -; v_call: TRBV12-3/TRBV12-4; j_call: TRBJ2-2; cdr3_length: 15; cdr3_aa: CASTLDQGVSGELFF; cdr3_nt: TGTGCCAGCACCCTGGACCAGGGCGTGAGCGGGGAGCTGTTTTTT
clone_size: -; d_call: -; v_call: TRBV19; j_call: TRBJ1-1; cdr3_length: 13; cdr3_aa: CASSSRGHGEAFF; cdr3_nt: TGTGCCAGTAGTTCTCGGGGACATGGTGAAGCTTTCTTT
clone_size: many; d_call: TRBD1; v_call: TRBV7-8; j_call: TRBJ2-7; cdr3_length: 15; cdr3_aa: CASSPGTAFSYEQYF; cdr3_nt: TGTGCCAGCAGCCCCGGGACAGCTTTTTCCTACGAGCAGTACTTC
clone_size: few; d_call: -; v_call: TRBV30; j_call: TRBJ2-7; cdr3_length: 14; cdr3_aa: CAWSLMGPGDEQYF; cdr3_nt: TGTGCCTGGAGTTTGATGGGCCCAGGGGACGAGCAGTACTTC
clone_size: -; d_call: TRBD1; v_call: TRBV7-9; j_call: TRBJ1-1; cdr3_length: 13; cdr3_aa: CASSLGQGYEAFF; cdr3_nt: TGTGCCAGCAGCTTGGGACAGGGCTATGAAGCTTTCTTT
clone_size: -; d_call: -; v_call: TRBV19; j_call: TRBJ1-2; cdr3_length: 17; cdr3_aa: CASSIDSGLLDNYGYTF; cdr3_nt: TGTGCCAGTAGTATAGATAGCGGACTCCTGGACAACTATGGCTACACCTTC
clone_size: -; d_call: -; v_call: TRBV7-2; j_call: TRBJ2-7; cdr3_length: 14; cdr3_aa: CASSSRADQYEQYF; cdr3_nt: TGTGCCAGCAGCTCCCGAGCTGACCAGTACGAGCAGTACTTC
clone_size: -; d_call: -; v_call: TRBV7-8; j_call: TRBJ1-6; cdr3_length: 16; cdr3_aa: CASSSGGGAGNSPLHF; cdr3_nt: TGTGCCAGCAGCTCCGGGGGGGGCGCTGGGAATTCACCCCTCCACTTT
clone_size: -; d_call: TRBD2; v_call: TRBV7-2; j_call: TRBJ2-2; cdr3_length: 16; cdr3_aa: CASSQVTSGNTGELFF; cdr3_nt: TGTGCCAGCAGCCAAGTGACTAGCGGGAACACCGGGGAGCTGTTTTTT
clone_size: -; d_call: -; v_call: TRBV30; j_call: TRBJ2-5; cdr3_length: 12; cdr3_aa: CACTEAQETQYF; cdr3_nt: TGTGCCTGTACAGAAGCCCAAGAGACCCAGTACTTC
clone_size: few; d_call: TRBD1; v_call: TRBV6-1; j_call: TRBJ2-7; cdr3_length: 14; cdr3_aa: CASSSWDRAYEQYF; cdr3_nt: TGTGCCAGCAGCAGTTGGGACAGGGCCTACGAGCAGTACTTC
clone_size: -; d_call: -; v_call: TRBV4-1; j_call: TRBJ1-3; cdr3_length: 15; cdr3_aa: CASSQVDSSGNTIYF; cdr3_nt: TGCGCCAGCAGCCAGGTGGACAGTTCGGGAAACACCATATATTTT
clone_size: few; d_call: -; v_call: TRBV5-1; j_call: TRBJ2-7; cdr3_length: 13; cdr3_aa: CASSLNRQYEQYF; cdr3_nt: TGCGCCAGCAGCTTGAACAGGCAGTACGAGCAGTACTTC
clone_size: many; d_call: -; v_call: TRBV12-3/TRBV12-4; j_call: TRBJ1-5; cdr3_length: 14; cdr3_aa: CASSRADSNQPQHF; cdr3_nt: TGTGCCAGCAGTCGGGCGGATAGCAATCAGCCCCAGCATTTT
clone_size: -; d_call: -; v_call: TRBV25-1; j_call: TRBJ2-7; cdr3_length: 14; cdr3_aa: CASSEWGSSYEQYF; cdr3_nt: TGTGCCAGCAGTGAATGGGGATCTTCCTACGAGCAGTACTTC
clone_size: few; d_call: -; v_call: TRBV10-3; j_call: TRBJ1-6; cdr3_length: 14; cdr3_aa: CAISGSGTNSPLHF; cdr3_nt: TGTGCCATCAGCGGGAGTGGGACAAATTCACCCCTCCACTTT
clone_size: many; d_call: -; v_call: TRBV7-6; j_call: TRBJ2-5; cdr3_length: 14; cdr3_aa: CASSLDLGLETQYF; cdr3_nt: TGTGCCAGCAGCTTAGATTTAGGATTGGAGACCCAGTACTTC
clone_size: many; d_call: -; v_call: TRBV20-1; j_call: TRBJ1-6; cdr3_length: 14; cdr3_aa: CSASRGDYNSPLHF; cdr3_nt: TGCAGTGCTTCTAGAGGGGACTATAATTCACCCCTCCACTTT
clone_size: -; d_call: -; v_call: TRBV5-1; j_call: TRBJ2-2; cdr3_length: 14; cdr3_aa: CASSLLRLTGELFF; cdr3_nt: TGCGCCAGCAGCTTGCTCAGGTTGACCGGGGAGCTGTTTTTT
clone_size: many; d_call: TRBD1; v_call: TRBV5-1; j_call: TRBJ1-4; cdr3_length: 14; cdr3_aa: CASSLEGTGEKLFF; cdr3_nt: TGCGCCAGCAGCTTGGAAGGGACAGGTGAAAAACTGTTTTTT
clone_size: many; d_call: -; v_call: TRBV12-3/TRBV12-4; j_call: TRBJ1-1; cdr3_length: 14; cdr3_aa: CASSFSNRGTEAFF; cdr3_nt: TGTGCCAGCAGTTTCTCCAATCGGGGCACTGAAGCTTTCTTT
clone_size: -; d_call: -; v_call: TRBV29-1; j_call: TRBJ2-1; cdr3_length: 14; cdr3_aa: CSVEDRTVPNEQFF; cdr3_nt: TGCAGCGTTGAAGATCGGACAGTCCCCAATGAGCAGTTCTTC
clone_size: many; d_call: -; v_call: TRBV4-1; j_call: TRBJ1-5; cdr3_length: 14; cdr3_aa: CASSQDRSNQPQHF; cdr3_nt: TGCGCCAGCAGCCAAGATCGCAGCAATCAGCCCCAGCATTTT
clone_size: once; d_call: -; v_call: TRBV4-2; j_call: TRBJ1-5; cdr3_length: 15; cdr3_aa: CASSQPGEWYQPQHF; cdr3_nt: TGTGCCAGCAGCCAACCAGGGGAGTGGTATCAGCCCCAGCATTTT
clone_size: many; d_call: -; v_call: TRBV6-2/TRBV6-3; j_call: TRBJ1-1; cdr3_length: 12; cdr3_aa: CASSYVPREAFF; cdr3_nt: TGTGCCAGCAGTTACGTGCCCCGTGAAGCTTTCTTT